The next 27 T cell receptor beta chains were all read from a single sample in a study of blood T cell repertoires in COVID-19. Some clones are missing from TCRdb's copy, which holds only in-frame ones; the method was immunoSEQ multiplex PCR. The sample lists under 250,000 clones, around nine tenths occurring once. The sequenced sample consisted of peripheral blood. The receptors stem from a man at least 80 years old with acute or convalescent COVID-19.

V gene TRBV5-1 combines with J gene TRBJ1-2; D uncertain. CDR3 size: 14 residues. Germline-derived CDR1 and CDR2 are SGHRS and YFSETQ. V was cut by 0 bases and J by 7 bases, with 13 bases left in between. In nucleotides, the CDR3 is TGCGCCAGCAGCTTGGAGGGCCTGGGGAGTGGCTACACCTTC. It is translated as CASSLEGLGSGYTF.

The chain is built from TRBV19 and TRBJ2-2, with D perhaps TRBD2 (6 bases). CDR1 is LNHDA and CDR2 is SQIVND in the germline V gene (reference sequence). Between the trimmed V and J ends, which lost 10 bases and 6 bases, there was a span of 18 bases. This CDR3 region has 14 residues. The CDR3, as DNA: TGTGCCACCGCCTCGGGACGGGGGTCCGGGGAGCTGTTTTTT. Translation gives CATASGRGSGELFF.

The rearrangement uses TRBV7-3 and TRBJ2-1; TRBD2 matches at 10 bases. Germline V lookup: CDR1 SGHTA, CDR2 FQGTGA. After removal of 4 bases from V and 7 bases from J, the junction contained 10 bases not matched to a gene. This CDR3 is 16 amino acids long. As DNA, the CDR3 is TGTGCCAGCAGCTCCTCTAGCGGGGGCACGGGGAATGAGCAGTTCTTC. It specifies CASSSSSGGTGNEQFF.

The rearrangement uses TRBV6-2 or TRBV6-3 and TRBJ1-1; no firm D call. Germline values: CDR1 MNHEY, CDR2 SVGEGT. Trimming pared 5 bases from V and 7 bases from J, leaving 11 bases between. The CDR3 totals 12 residues. CDR3 DNA: TGTGCCAGCAGTCCCGGGTGGAGTGAAGCTTTCTTT. Translated: CASSPGWSEAFF.

In its sample, this clone was seen a few times. The CDR3 bases are TGTGCCAGCAGCTTAGTAGCCAGGGGGTTGACTGAAGCTTTCTTT. It is translated as CASSLVARGLTEAFF. The rearrangement links TRBV11-2 to TRBJ1-1, with 7 bases identical to TRBD1. CDR1 is SGHAT and CDR2 is FQNNGV in the germline V gene. CDR3 length: 15 residues. Trimming at V came to 1 base and at J to 5 bases, leaving 7 bases not matched to a gene.

The chain links TRBV11-2 to TRBJ2-1; TRBD2 matches 7 bases. Germline-derived CDR1 and CDR2 are SGHAT and FQNNGV. The CDR3 consists of 15 residues. Unmatched junction bases numbered 9, after V lost 4 bases and J lost 6 bases. Here the CDR3 DNA reads TGTGCCAGCAGCTATAGGACTAGTAGTTCCAATGAGCAGTTCTTC. Residues: CASSYRTSSSNEQFF. Looking up the rest from reference TRBV11-2 and TRBJ2-1 gives the full variable domain: EAGVAQSPRYKIIEKRQSVAFWCNPISGHATLYWYQQILGQGPKLLIQFQNNGVVDDSQLPKDRFSAERLKGVDSTLKIQPAKLEDSAVYLCASSYRTSSSNEQFFGPGTRLTVL.

The chain joins TRBV7-2 to TRBJ2-3, with unresolved D. Germline V CDR1 and CDR2: SGHTA, FQGNSA. Trimming took off 3 bases at V and 2 bases at J, with 9 bases between the two ends. This CDR3 contains 14 residues. DNA for the CDR3: TGTGCCAGCAGCTTCGGCAGGATCACAGATACGCAGTATTTT. Protein sequence: CASSFGRITDTQYF.

The chain uses TRBV28 and TRBJ2-1; perhaps TRBD2 as D (6 bases). CDR3 length: 16 residues. V gave up 5 bases and J gave up 1 base, with 15 bases separating them. Germline CDR1 and CDR2: MDHEN and SYDVKM. The CDR3 is CASSPSGTPSYNEQFF. CDR3 DNA: TGTGCCAGCAGTCCCTCCGGGACTCCGTCCTACAATGAGCAGTTCTTC.

This clone has just one count. Other nucleotide sequences in the sample specify the same CDR3. The chain uses TRBV7-8 and TRBJ1-5, with D possibly matching TRBD1 (6 bases). Trimming pared 5 bases from V and 1 base from J, leaving 12 bases between. This CDR3 region has 15 residues. CDR1 and CDR2 (germline): SGHVS, FQNEAQ. The CDR3 bases are TGTGCCAGCAGCCCATGGACAGAGAGCAATCAGCCCCAGCATTTT. It encodes CASSPWTESNQPQHF.

CDR3 region: CASKDQRSNYGYTF. CDR3 bases: TGTGCCAGCAAGGACCAGCGGTCTAACTATGGCTACACCTTC. This chain joins TRBV27 and TRBJ1-2, with unresolved D. The CDR3 extends over 14 amino acids. The germline CDR1 and CDR2 sequences are MNHEY and SMNVEV (reference sequence). V lost 7 bases, J lost 0 bases, and 12 bases lay in between.

The chain employs TRBV3-1 (or the pseudogene TRBV3-2) and TRBJ2-5; TRBD2 agrees at 11 bases. This CDR3 contains 18 residues. With 0 bases clipped from V and 5 bases from J, the junction kept 11 bases outside the gene matches. Germline V gives CDR1 LGHDT, CDR2 YNNKEL (reference sequence). CDR3 amino acids: CASSQDRVSGGARETQYF. The DNA for the CDR3 is TGTGCCAGCAGCCAAGATCGAGTTAGCGGGGGGGCCCGGGAGACCCAGTACTTC.

The CDR3 DNA reads as TGTGCCAGCTCAGCACAGGGGGCGAACGACGAGCAGTACTTC. Amino acids: CASSAQGANDEQYF. The chain uses TRBV18 and TRBJ2-7; 9 bases agree with TRBD1. The V gene's germline CDR1 is KGHSH and CDR2 LQKENI. There are 14 residues in the CDR3. Trimming at V came to 5 bases and at J to 5 bases, leaving 7 bases not matched to a gene.

The genes are TRBV7-2 and TRBJ2-7, with TRBD2 identical over 7 bases. CDR1 is SGHTA, CDR2 FQGNSA, per germline. J was trimmed by 3 bases and V by 1 base; bases with no gene match: 9. This CDR3 contains 16 residues. The CDR3 DNA reads TGTGCCAGCAGCTTAGATCCCCTAGCGGCCATCTACGAGCAGTACTTC. It codes for CASSLDPLAAIYEQYF.

The rearrangement links TRBV7-2 to TRBJ2-3; 8 bases are shared with TRBD2. The CDR3 covers 15 residues. V shed 4 bases, J shed 6 bases, and the junction held 9 bases outside the gene matches. Germline CDR1 SGHTA, CDR2 FQGNSA. The CDR3 DNA reads as TGTGCCAGCAGCTCACCCACTAGCGGAAAGGATACGCAGTATTTT. The encoded protein is CASSSPTSGKDTQYF.

This chain links TRBV5-1 with TRBJ1-4; 7 bases map to TRBD1. Germline V gene lookup returns CDR1 SGHRS and CDR2 YFSETQ. V shed 0 bases and J 3 bases; nucleotides not matched to a gene: 5. CDR3 length: 16 residues. The CDR3 is CASSLDPGTANEKLFF. The DNA of the CDR3 is TGCGCCAGCAGCTTGGACCCCGGGACAGCTAATGAAAAACTGTTTTTT. The full variable domain, in which reference TRBV5-1 and TRBJ1-4 provide the parts outside the CDR3, is KAGVTQTPRYLIKTRGQQVTLSCSPISGHRSVSWYQQTPGQGLQFLFEYFSETQRNKGNFPGRFSGRQFSNSRSEMNVSTLELGDSALYLCASSLDPGTANEKLFFGSGTQLSVL.

This clone has a single count. This sequence joins TRBV12-2 and TRBJ2-7; TRBD2, the D gene given by the table, was not confirmed from the DNA. TRBV12-2 is described as a pseudogene. There are 17 residues in the CDR3. The CDR3 is CASRPCYGTSGTYEQYF. CDR3 DNA sequence: TGTGCAAGTCGCCCCTGTTACGGGACTAGCGGGACCTACGAGCAGTACTTC.

The chain is built from TRBV4-3 and TRBJ1-6, with unresolved D. The ends were cut back, 2 bases at V and 9 bases at J, with 17 bases in the middle. Germline CDR1 LGHNA, CDR2 YSLEER. This CDR3 contains 16 residues. This chain's CDR3 is CASSQRQATNPSPLHF. The CDR3 DNA reads TGCGCCAGCAGCCAACGGCAGGCCACGAATCCTTCACCCCTCCACTTT.

This chain uses TRBV6-5 with TRBJ1-5, with D possibly TRBD1 on 5 matching bases. The V end was cut by 11 bases, the J end by 5 bases, with 16 bases between. The germline V gene encodes CDR1 MNHEY and CDR2 SVGAGI. This CDR3 is 13 amino acids long. In DNA, the CDR3 is TGTGCCGCAGCGACGTCAGGGTATCAGCCCCAGCATTTT. This sequence encodes CAAATSGYQPQHF.

The rearrangement uses TRBV2 and TRBJ1-5, with TRBD1 matching 8 bases. This CDR3 region has 16 residues. Germline CDR1 reads SNHLY; CDR2 reads FYNNEI. Losses at the gene ends were 5 bases for V and 0 bases for J; bases not matched to a gene: 6. The DNA of the CDR3 is TGTGCCAGCAGTCCCGGACAGGGACATAGCAATCAGCCCCAGCATTTT. Protein: CASSPGQGHSNQPQHF.

V is TRBV7-2 and J is TRBJ2-7; 10 positions match TRBD1. V was clipped by 1 base and J by 3 bases; unmatched bases: 9. The CDR3 contains 17 residues. In germline, CDR1 is SGHTA, CDR2 FQGNSA. Written as DNA, the CDR3 is TGTGCCAGCAGCTTAGGATCCGCGGGACAGGGGAACTACGAGCAGTACTTC. It is translated as CASSLGSAGQGNYEQYF.

The table lists this clone with a count of one. The V call is TRBV6-5, the J call TRBJ1-1, with 9 bases identical to TRBD1. CDR3 length: 15 amino acids. CDR1 is MNHEY, CDR2 SVGAGI, per germline. V gave up 7 bases and J gave up 4 bases; unmatched junction bases: 10. CDR3 in DNA: TGTGCCAGCAACCGAGGAGGGGACAGGGTCACTGAAGCTTTCTTT. Its translation: CASNRGGDRVTEAFF.

The CDR3 DNA reads as TGTGCCAGTAGTAACGTGGTGGCTCAGCCCCAGCATTTT. Encoded protein: CASSNVVAQPQHF. The chain recombines TRBV19 with TRBJ1-5; D is undetermined. The CDR3 sequence is 13 residues long. Germline lookup yields CDR1 LNHDA and CDR2 SQIVND (reference sequence). V gave up 4 bases and J gave up 6 bases, with 10 bases separating them.

This clone was detected only once. The chain couples TRBV3-1 (or the pseudogene TRBV3-2) to TRBJ1-6; D uncertain. Germline loops: CDR1 LGHDT, CDR2 YNNKEL (reference sequence). V was cut by 1 base and J by 10 bases, with 8 bases left in between. The CDR3 is 13 amino acids. The CDR3 is CASSQVGGSPLHF. CDR3 in DNA: TGTGCCAGCAGCCAAGTAGGAGGGTCACCCCTCCACTTT.

The chain links TRBV7-2 to TRBJ2-3; D perhaps matches TRBD2 (5 bases). Trimming took 5 bases from V and 1 from J, leaving 16 bases between them. Germline CDR1 and CDR2: SGHTA and FQGNSA. The CDR3 consists of 16 residues. The CDR3 DNA follows: TGTGCCAGCAGCCCCCCGAGGGCTGGGGGCACAGATACGCAGTATTTT. Encoded protein: CASSPPRAGGTDTQYF. The whole variable domain, filled in from reference TRBV7-2 and TRBJ2-3, reads GAGVSQSPSNKVTEKGKDVELRCDPISGHTALYWYRQSLGQGLEFLIYFQGNSAPDKSGLPSDRFSAERTGGSVSTLTIQRTQQEDSAVYLCASSPPRAGGTDTQYFGPGTRLTVL.

This clone occurred once. CDR3 loop: CASSLPDRASYEQYF. CDR3 bases: TGTGCCAGCAGTTTACCCGACAGGGCCTCCTACGAGCAGTACTTC. The chain links TRBV28 to TRBJ2-7; 7 bases align to TRBD1. This CDR3 is built from 15 residues. Germline-derived CDR1 and CDR2 are MDHEN and SYDVKM. V was pared by 2 bases and J by 0 bases, with 4 bases of the junction left unmatched.

The genes are TRBV7-3 and TRBJ2-1; 9 positions match TRBD2. The CDR3 length is 14 residues. Germline lookup yields CDR1 SGHTA and CDR2 FQGTGA. The trim removed 2 bases at V and 7 bases at J, leaving 3 bases unmatched. The CDR3 coding sequence is TGTGCCAGCAGCTTAGGGACTAGCAATAATGAGCAGTTCTTC. It specifies CASSLGTSNNEQFF. Full variable domain (missing parts from reference TRBV7-3 and TRBJ2-1): GAGVSQTPSNKVTEKGKYVELRCDPISGHTALYWYRQSLGQGPEFLIYFQGTGAADDSGLPNDRFFAVRPEGSVSTLKIQRTERGDSAVYLCASSLGTSNNEQFFGPGTRLTVL.

The V gene is TRBV6-1, the J gene TRBJ1-2, with 7 bases matching TRBD1. The CDR3 length is 15 residues. Germline-derived CDR1 and CDR2 are MNHNS and SASEGT. Trimming at V came to 2 bases and at J to 8 bases, leaving 11 bases not matched to a gene. The CDR3 DNA reads as TGTGCCAGCAGTGAATTCTATAAGGGGGCGCCCGGCTACACCTTC. Amino acids: CASSEFYKGAPGYTF.